This T cell receptor beta chain stems from a study of blood T cell repertoires in COVID-19. Study in general: The United States, Italy and Spain provided the acute and convalescent COVID-19 samples. Sources were T cells, B-cell-depleted T cells, or PBMCs; the material itself was cDNA or gDNA.

Per the study methods: Amplification with reference gene primers provided the estimates of nucleated cell counts. Measured with immunoSEQ multiplex PCR; TCRdb has only the in-frame clones, and not every one. V, J and clone size are taken as reported in that table, and D and trimming were inferred from the DNA itself. The sample records about 170,000 clones, roughly 80% being singletons. The germline V gene encodes CDR1 SGHRS and CDR2 YFSETQ. V gave up 3 bases and J gave up 4 bases; unmatched junction bases: 15. The CDR3 is 17 residues long. The chain couples TRBV5-1 to TRBJ1-1; 7 bases align to TRBD1. The receptor comes from a man aged 65 to 79 with active or convalescent COVID-19. The sequenced sample was peripheral blood. The CDR3 DNA reads TGCGCCAGCAGCTCGAATCCCATCGACAGGGTAGTCACTGAAGCTTTCTTT. This translates into CASSSNPIDRVVTEAFF. The variable domain in full, completed from reference TRBV5-1 and TRBJ1-1, reads KAGVTQTPRYLIKTRGQQVTLSCSPISGHRSVSWYQQTPGQGLQFLFEYFSETQRNKGNFPGRFSGRQFSNSRSEMNVSTLELGDSALYLCASSSNPIDRVVTEAFFGQGTRLTVV.